Listed below are T cell receptor beta chains from one sample, sequenced in a study of cytomegalovirus exposure and HLA in healthy donors. Libraries were prepared by immunoSEQ multiplex PCR; TCRdb keeps only in-frame clonotypes and omits some of them. Of about 160,000 clones detected, roughly 80% appear once; the ten largest clones hold 8.5%. The specimen was PBMCs. All receptors derive from a male donor in good health and CMV-seropositive. The CDR3 runs from the conserved cysteine through the conserved F or W. Fields, in order: CDR3 length, V gene, D gene, clone size, J gene, CDR3 protein, CDR3 DNA. The D gene is left open where the match is weak. Only some rows state a clone size, as once, few, many or a class for expanded clones.

15	TRBV7-6	TRBD1	NA	TRBJ2-7	CASSLEGTGSYEQYF	TGTGCCAGCAGCTTAGAAGGGACAGGGTCCTACGAGCAGTACTTC
15	TRBV10-2	TRBD1	NA	TRBJ1-1	CASRETGRVDTEAFF	TGCGCCAGCAGGGAGACAGGGAGGGTCGACACTGAAGCTTTCTTT
15	TRBV18	NA	NA	TRBJ2-7	CASSPPRTENYEQYF	TGTGCCAGCTCACCCCCAAGGACAGAAAATTACGAGCAGTACTTC
18	TRBV19	TRBD1	NA	TRBJ1-1	CASQAIVPGQGSITEAFF	TGTGCCAGTCAAGCAATCGTCCCGGGACAGGGTTCCATCACTGAAGCTTTCTTT
15	TRBV7-8	TRBD1	few	TRBJ1-6	CASSLEGQESSPLHF	TGTGCCAGCAGCTTAGAGGGACAGGAGAGTTCACCCCTCCACTTT
15	TRBV28	TRBD1	NA	TRBJ1-6	CASTTGSSYNSPLHF	TGTGCCAGCACGACAGGGAGCTCCTATAATTCACCCCTCCACTTT
15	TRBV4-3	TRBD2	NA	TRBJ2-3	CASSQAGGRTDTQYF	TGCGCCAGCAGCCAAGCGGGGGGTCGCACAGATACGCAGTATTTT
13	TRBV10-3	TRBD2	NA	TRBJ2-3	CAITAGDTDTQYF	TGTGCCATCACAGCGGGGGACACAGATACGCAGTATTTT
14	TRBV29-1	NA	NA	TRBJ2-2	CSASGTLLTGELFF	TGCAGCGCCTCCGGGACTCTCCTCACCGGGGAGCTGTTTTTT
16	TRBV6-5	TRBD1	NA	TRBJ2-5	CASSYSDRGLQETQYF	TGTGCCAGCAGTTACTCGGACAGGGGGCTTCAAGAGACCCAGTACTTC
16	TRBV19	TRBD2	few	TRBJ2-5	CASRRTSGRNVETQYF	TGTGCCAGTAGAAGGACTAGCGGGAGGAATGTAGAGACCCAGTACTTC
15	TRBV5-6	NA	NA	TRBJ2-2	CASSLVAVNTGELFF	TGTGCCAGCAGCTTGGTGGCGGTGAACACCGGGGAGCTGTTTTTT
15	TRBV19	TRBD2	NA	TRBJ2-1	CASSIVAGGVAEQFF	TGTGCCAGTAGTATAGTTGCGGGGGGGGTCGCGGAGCAGTTCTTC
16	TRBV5-4	NA	NA	TRBJ1-6	CASSLEWGGSDSPLHF	TGTGCCAGCAGCTTGGAATGGGGGGGGTCTGATTCACCCCTCCACTTT
14	TRBV27	NA	NA	TRBJ1-2	CASSLRGSLDGYTF	TGTGCCAGCAGTTTACGGGGGAGTCTGGATGGCTACACCTTC
17	TRBV7-8	TRBD2	NA	TRBJ2-1	CASSIRGLAGGGNEQFF	TGTGCCAGCAGCATTAGAGGACTAGCGGGAGGGGGAAATGAGCAGTTCTTC
15	TRBV27	NA	NA	TRBJ1-5	CASSIIRARGQPQHF	TGTGCCAGCAGTATCATAAGGGCCAGGGGTCAGCCCCAGCATTTT
14	TRBV25-1	NA	NA	TRBJ2-7	CASRRWGETYEQYF	TGTGCCAGCCGTAGGTGGGGAGAGACCTACGAGCAGTACTTC
14	TRBV30	NA	few	TRBJ2-2	CAWSVVIETGELFF	TGTGCCTGGAGTGTCGTAATAGAAACCGGGGAGCTGTTTTTT
14	TRBV6-1	TRBD2	NA	TRBJ2-5	CASTTLAGAETQYF	TGTGCCAGCACAACTCTAGCGGGAGCCGAGACCCAGTACTTC
15	TRBV13	TRBD1	NA	TRBJ2-4	CASSFGQGRKNSQYF	TGTGCCAGCAGCTTCGGACAGGGGCGAAAAAACAGTCAGTACTTC
14	TRBV28	NA	NA	TRBJ1-2	CASSRDTQGTGYTF	TGTGCCAGCAGCCGGGACACTCAAGGGACTGGCTACACCTTC
18	TRBV5-4	TRBD1	NA	TRBJ2-1	CASSLASLGQGSYNEQFF	TGTGCCAGCAGCTTGGCCTCCTTGGGACAGGGGTCCTACAATGAGCAGTTCTTC
17	TRBV9	TRBD2	NA	TRBJ2-5	CASSPGTSGGYQETQYF	TGTGCCAGCAGCCCCGGGACTAGCGGGGGGTACCAAGAGACCCAGTACTTC
18	TRBV5-1	TRBD2	NA	TRBJ2-7	CASSSGLAGGPLAYEQYF	TGCGCCAGCAGCTCGGGACTAGCGGGAGGGCCTTTGGCCTACGAGCAGTACTTC
16	TRBV10-1	NA	NA	TRBJ2-3	CASSESSLRETDTQYF	TGCGCCAGCAGTGAGTCGTCACTCAGGGAAACAGATACGCAGTATTTT
12	TRBV5-6	NA	NA	TRBJ1-2	CASSFQGYGYTF	TGTGCCAGCAGCTTCCAGGGCTATGGCTACACCTTC
14	TRBV30	TRBD2	NA	TRBJ2-3	CAWGGTSGSDTQYF	TGTGCCTGGGGCGGGACTAGCGGGAGTGATACGCAGTATTTT
13	TRBV2	NA	NA	TRBJ1-2	CASSEYSTYGYTF	TGTGCCAGCAGTGAATACAGCACTTATGGCTACACCTTC
16	TRBV5-1	NA	NA	TRBJ2-2	CASSLGRQGGTGELFF	TGCGCCAGCAGCTTGGGCCGACAGGGAGGAACCGGGGAGCTGTTTTTT
14	TRBV5-6	NA	few	TRBJ1-3	CASSRRGSGNTIYF	TGTGCCAGCAGCCGGCGGGGCTCTGGAAACACCATATATTTT
13	TRBV6-6	NA	NA	TRBJ1-2	CASSSRGSYGYTF	TGTGCCAGCAGCTCTCGGGGTTCCTATGGCTACACCTTC
15	TRBV5-5	NA	NA	TRBJ1-5	CASSLAPREGQPQHF	TGTGCCAGCAGCTTGGCCCCCAGGGAAGGTCAGCCCCAGCATTTT
13	TRBV13	NA	NA	TRBJ1-2	CASSLSKNYGYTF	TGTGCCAGCAGCTTAAGCAAGAACTATGGCTACACCTTC
14	TRBV4-3	NA	NA	TRBJ1-1	CASSQVGGFGEAFF	TGCGCCAGCAGCCAAGTGGGGGGGTTTGGTGAAGCTTTCTTT
12	TRBV7-8	NA	few	TRBJ2-3	CASSFLRDTQYF	TGTGCCAGCAGCTTCTTACGGGATACGCAGTATTTT
12	TRBV28	TRBD1	NA	TRBJ1-1	CASSSNTGAAFF	TGTGCCAGCAGTAGTAATACAGGGGCAGCTTTCTTT
14	TRBV6-1	NA	NA	TRBJ1-3	CASMLEDSGNTIYF	TGTGCCAGCATGCTAGAGGACTCTGGAAACACCATATATTTT
15	TRBV10-3	NA	NA	TRBJ1-1	CAISESRGLNTEAFF	TGTGCCATCAGTGAGTCTCGGGGATTGAACACTGAAGCTTTCTTT
15	TRBV4-1	TRBD2	NA	TRBJ2-1	CASSQEERETVKQFF	TGCGCCAGCAGCCAAGAGGAGCGGGAGACCGTGAAGCAGTTCTTC
15	TRBV7-2	NA	NA	TRBJ1-3	CASSPLVSSGNTIYF	TGTGCCAGCAGCCCGCTCGTGAGCTCTGGAAACACCATATATTTT
19	TRBV2	NA	few	TRBJ1-1	CASSEPPPVLYGGPAEAFF	TGTGCCAGCAGTGAGCCACCCCCCGTACTGTATGGGGGCCCGGCTGAAGCTTTCTTT
17	TRBV27	NA	NA	TRBJ2-5	CASSFRRVAGRLETQYF	TGTGCCAGCAGTTTTCGTCGTGTGGCGGGAAGGTTAGAGACCCAGTACTTC
14	TRBV6-5	NA	NA	TRBJ2-3	CASSYLGLTDTQYF	TGTGCCAGCAGTTACCTCGGACTCACAGATACGCAGTATTTT
18	TRBV9	TRBD2	NA	TRBJ2-3	CASSVAGLAGRQGDTQYF	TGTGCCAGCAGCGTAGCAGGACTAGCGGGTAGACAAGGGGATACGCAGTATTTT
14	TRBV11-2	TRBD1	few	TRBJ1-4	CASSLDRVKVKEPF	TGTGCCAGCAGCCTGGACAGGGTAAAGGTGAAAGAGCCTTTT
15	TRBV30	TRBD2	few	TRBJ2-1	CAWSRLAGVRNEQFF	TGTGCCTGGAGCCGACTAGCGGGAGTCAGGAATGAGCAGTTCTTC
14	TRBV7-9	NA	NA	TRBJ1-1	CASSLGAGSGEAFF	TGTGCCAGCAGCTTAGGGGCAGGCTCTGGTGAAGCTTTCTTT
14	TRBV27	NA	NA	TRBJ1-5	CASSLGGLSQPQHF	TGTGCCAGCAGTTTGGGAGGTCTTTCGCAGCCCCAGCATTTT
17	TRBV9	NA	NA	TRBJ2-5	CASSVGQQERIQETQYF	TGTGCCAGCAGCGTAGGACAACAGGAGAGGATACAAGAGACCCAGTACTTC
16	TRBV7-6	TRBD2	NA	TRBJ2-5	CASSFEGLAGRETQYF	TGTGCCAGCAGCTTCGAGGGACTAGCGGGGAGGGAGACCCAGTACTTC
15	TRBV13	TRBD1	once	TRBJ2-1	CASSRPGQGGNEQFF	TGTGCCAGCAGCCGCCCGGGACAGGGTGGAAATGAGCAGTTCTTC
15	TRBV14	NA	NA	TRBJ1-6	CASSLLDTYNSPLHF	TGTGCCAGCAGCCTACTGGACACCTATAATTCACCCCTCCACTTT
14	TRBV6-6	TRBD1	NA	TRBJ2-7	CASSHIQGANEQYF	TGTGCCAGCAGCCACATCCAGGGGGCGAACGAGCAGTACTTC